This TCR beta chain was sequenced during a study of blood T cell repertoires in COVID-19. Background on the study: PBMCs, B-cell-depleted T cells, or T cells provided the cDNA or gDNA that made up the material.

As handled by the study authors: Reference gene primers were amplified, and this amplification served to estimate nucleated cell counts. Using immunoSEQ multiplex PCR, the repertoire was profiled, and TCRdb retains in-frame clones only, with some absent. V, J and clone size are taken as reported in that table, and D and trimming were inferred from the DNA itself. The sample comprises under 250,000 clones, approximately 87% of which are singletons, and just over 2.5% rests with the top ten. This CDR3 spans 16 amino acids. The germline gives CDR1 KGHSH, CDR2 LQKENI. With 0 bases clipped from V and 5 bases from J, the junction kept 9 bases outside the gene matches.

The sequence was obtained from a woman in her 70s with active or convalescent COVID-19. The V gene is TRBV18, the J gene TRBJ2-7; 8 bases map to TRBD2. The sequenced material came from peripheral blood. CDR3 in DNA: TGTGCCAGCTCACCACCCGCGGGGGGACTGGGCGACGAGCAGTACTTC. Amino acid sequence: CASSPPAGGLGDEQYF.